This entry is about one TCR beta chain. This CDR3 has 15 amino acids. The germline V gene has CDR1 SGHRS and CDR2 YFSETQ. V shed 4 bases and J 6 bases; nucleotides not matched to a gene: 12. These data are taken from a study of cytomegalovirus exposure and HLA in healthy donors. With 60 Vbeta and 13 Jbeta primers, the PCR was carried out. The data were produced by immunoSEQ multiplex PCR, yet TCRdb's version contains in-frame clones alone and is incomplete. Of 95,000 to 100,000 clones detected, 77% appear once; the ten largest clones hold approximately 7.7%. What was sequenced was PBMCs. The V call is TRBV5-1, the J call TRBJ1-1; the match to TRBD1 covers 7 bases. The receptor comes from a female donor in good health and CMV-seronegative. CDR3 in DNA: TGCGCCAGCAGCATCACAGGGGTATTAGGGGCTGAAGCTTTCTTT. It specifies CASSITGVLGAEAFF.